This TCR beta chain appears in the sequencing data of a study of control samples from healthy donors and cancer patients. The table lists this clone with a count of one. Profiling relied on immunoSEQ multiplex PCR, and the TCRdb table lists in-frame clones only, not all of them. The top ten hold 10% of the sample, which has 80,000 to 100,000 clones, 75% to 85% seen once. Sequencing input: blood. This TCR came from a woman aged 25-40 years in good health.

DNA of the CDR3: TGCAGCGTTGATTCAGGGACTCGCTCTGGGGCCAACGTCCTGACTTTC. Translation gives CSVDSGTRSGANVLTF. The chain is built from TRBV29-1 and TRBJ2-6; D might be TRBD2 (6 bases). CDR1 SQVTM and CDR2 ANQGSEA come from the germline V gene. This CDR3 is built from 16 residues. Deletions cut 3 bases from V and 0 bases from J, with 12 bases between. The variable domain in full, completed from reference TRBV29-1 and TRBJ2-6, reads SAVISQKPSRDICQRGTSLTIQCQVDSQVTMMFWYRQQPGQSLTLIATANQGSEATYESGFVIDKFPISRPNLTFSTLTVSNMSPEDSSIYLCSVDSGTRSGANVLTFGAGSRLTVL.